This T cell receptor beta chain emerged from a study of blood T cell repertoires in COVID-19. In the study overall: COVID-19 samples, acute and convalescent, were from the United States, Italy and Spain. From T cells, B-cell-depleted T cells, or PBMCs came the material, which was cDNA or gDNA.

How the authors handled the data: Reference gene primers were amplified, and this amplification served to estimate nucleated cell counts. Some clones are missing from TCRdb's copy, which holds only in-frame ones; the method was immunoSEQ multiplex PCR. The DNA gave D and trimming, while V, J and clone size come from that table. Seen here are 62,000 or so clones, approximately 92% observed once, and the top ten hold 2.5% to 3%. CDR1 and CDR2 from the germline V gene are SGHDN and FVKESK. Trimming at V came to 2 bases and at J to 5 bases, leaving 11 bases not matched to a gene. CDR3 length: 17 residues. This clone was picked up a small number of times.

Sequencing used peripheral blood. V is TRBV14 and J is TRBJ2-3, with 9 bases lining up with TRBD2. The TCR originated in a man aged 50 to 59 with acute or convalescent COVID-19. The CDR3 spells CASSQTRGGAGLDTQYF. Here the CDR3 DNA reads TGTGCCAGCAGCCAAACGCGGGGGGGCGCCGGATTAGATACGCAGTATTTT.